The rows below give T cell receptor beta chains drawn from one sample of a study of CXCR3-negative and CXCR3-positive naive CD8 T cells. Reanalyzing the 5' RACE reads, TCRdb keeps one entry per CDR3 protein, without DNA. The sample holds tens of thousands of distinct CDR3 sequences. The sequenced sample was naive CXCR3- CD8+ T cells from blood. These TCRs come from a human donor in good health. Some clones in this sample may be carry-over from other donors' samples. The CDR3 runs from the conserved cysteine through the conserved F or W. Each record gives: CDR3 length, V gene, J gene, CDR3 protein.

15	TRBV14	TRBJ2-3	CASSQFQGGTDTQYF
15	TRBV28	TRBJ2-1	CASSPGLALDNEQFF
14	TRBV7-8	TRBJ2-2	CASSLPFGPGELFF
14	TRBV5-1	TRBJ2-7	CASSLSAHAGEQYF
13	TRBV24-1	TRBJ1-1	CATSDPGTGAAFF
14	TRBV29-1	TRBJ1-4	CSVFTGTENEKLFF
14	TRBV9	TRBJ1-1	CASSVRGSSTEAFF
16	TRBV5-1	TRBJ2-3	CASSFNSGLVPDTQYF
14	TRBV7-2	TRBJ1-2	CASSFEQGFYGYTF
15	TRBV4-1	TRBJ1-5	CASSQDVGPGQPQHF
14	TRBV12-3/TRBV12-4	TRBJ2-7	CASSSGTGFDEQYF
15	TRBV27	TRBJ2-7	CASSPGLAEIYEQYF
15	TRBV29-1	TRBJ2-3	CSATSTGASTDTQYF
13	TRBV5-6	TRBJ2-7	CASSLGEAYEQYF
13	TRBV6-5	TRBJ2-7	CASGAGKTYEQYF
16	TRBV20-1	TRBJ2-1	CSARDSTSVSYNEQFF